This T cell receptor beta chain was sequenced during a study of early T cells in non-severe SARS-CoV-2 infection. Study as a whole: With bulk RNA from unsorted whole blood as input, sequencing yielded unpaired chains.

This clonotype showed up just a few times. cDNA molecules, individually, were tagged with unique molecular identifiers. TCRdb ran MiXCR on the 5' RACE reads and lists one entry per CDR3 protein. Of roughly 40,000 distinct CDR3 sequences in the sample, less than 8.5% are singletons; the top ten hold just over 8%. The CDR3 is 21 amino acids. V was pared by 1 base and J by 1 base, with 28 bases between. The sequenced sample consisted of whole blood. J is TRBJ1-2 and V is TRBV12-3 or TRBV12-4; D unresolved. This TCR derives from an adult who was a healthcare worker with PCR-confirmed SARS-CoV-2 infection or an uninfected control (not recorded which). The CDR3 region is CASSLEFGTPESAGYNYGYTF. In DNA, the CDR3 is TGTGCCAGCAGTTTAGAGTTCGGAACTCCCGAATCGGCAGGCTATAACTATGGCTACACCTTC.